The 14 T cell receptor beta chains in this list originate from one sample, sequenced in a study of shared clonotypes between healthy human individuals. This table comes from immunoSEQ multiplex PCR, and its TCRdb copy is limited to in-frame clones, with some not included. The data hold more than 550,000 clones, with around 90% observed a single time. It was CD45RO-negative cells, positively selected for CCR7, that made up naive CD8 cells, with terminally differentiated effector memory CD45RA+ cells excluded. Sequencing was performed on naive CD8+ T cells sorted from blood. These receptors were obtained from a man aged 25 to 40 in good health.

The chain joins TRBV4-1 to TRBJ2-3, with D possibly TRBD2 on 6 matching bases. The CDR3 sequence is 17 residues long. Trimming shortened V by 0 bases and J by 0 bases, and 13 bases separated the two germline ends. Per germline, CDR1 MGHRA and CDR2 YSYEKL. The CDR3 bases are TGCGCCAGCAGCCAAGATAATGGGGGACTCAGCACAGATACGCAGTATTTT. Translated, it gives CASSQDNGGLSTDTQYF.

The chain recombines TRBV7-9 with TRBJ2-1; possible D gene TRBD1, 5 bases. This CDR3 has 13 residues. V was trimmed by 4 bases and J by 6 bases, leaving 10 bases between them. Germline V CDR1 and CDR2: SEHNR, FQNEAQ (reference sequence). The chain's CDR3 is CASSSPGSNEQFF. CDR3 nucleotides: TGTGCCAGCAGCTCTCCAGGGTCCAATGAGCAGTTCTTC.

The CDR3 here is CASSQVPESSGNTIYF. CDR3 in DNA: TGCGCCAGCAGCCAAGTTCCAGAGAGCTCTGGAAACACCATATATTTT. V is TRBV4-1 and J is TRBJ1-3, with D hard to call. The length of the CDR3 is 16 residues. V was clipped by 1 base and J by 0 bases, with 10 bases between them. Germline values: CDR1 MGHRA, CDR2 YSYEKL.

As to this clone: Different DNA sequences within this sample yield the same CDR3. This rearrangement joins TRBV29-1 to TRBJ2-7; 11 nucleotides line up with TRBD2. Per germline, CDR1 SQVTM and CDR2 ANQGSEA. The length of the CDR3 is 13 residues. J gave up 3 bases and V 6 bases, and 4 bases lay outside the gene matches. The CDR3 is CSVRLAGYYEQYF. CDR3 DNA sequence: TGCAGCGTACGACTAGCGGGGTACTACGAGCAGTACTTC.

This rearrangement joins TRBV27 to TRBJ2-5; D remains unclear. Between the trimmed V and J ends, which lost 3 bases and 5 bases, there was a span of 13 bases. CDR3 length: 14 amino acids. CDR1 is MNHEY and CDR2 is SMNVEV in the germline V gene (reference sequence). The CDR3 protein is CASSFVSTRETQYF. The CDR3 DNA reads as TGTGCCAGCAGTTTCGTCTCGACGCGCGAGACCCAGTACTTC.

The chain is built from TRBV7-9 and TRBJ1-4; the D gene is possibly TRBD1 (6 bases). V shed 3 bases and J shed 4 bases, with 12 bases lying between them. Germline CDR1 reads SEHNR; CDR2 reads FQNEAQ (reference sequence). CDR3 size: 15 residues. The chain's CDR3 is CASSFVTGINEKLFF. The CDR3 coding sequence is TGTGCCAGCAGCTTTGTCACAGGGATTAATGAAAAACTGTTTTTT.

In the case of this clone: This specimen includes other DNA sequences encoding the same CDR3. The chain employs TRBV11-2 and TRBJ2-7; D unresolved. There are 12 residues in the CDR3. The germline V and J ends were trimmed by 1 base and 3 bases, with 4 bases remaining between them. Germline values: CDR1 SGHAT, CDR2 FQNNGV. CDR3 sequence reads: CASSLGVYEQYF. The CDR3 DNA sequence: TGTGCCAGCAGCTTAGGAGTCTACGAGCAGTACTTC.

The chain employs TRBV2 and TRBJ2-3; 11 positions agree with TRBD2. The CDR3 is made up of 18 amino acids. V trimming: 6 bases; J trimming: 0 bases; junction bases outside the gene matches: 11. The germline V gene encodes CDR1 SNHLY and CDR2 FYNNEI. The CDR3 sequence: CASSLLAGGPSSTDTQYF. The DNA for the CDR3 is TGTGCCAGCAGCCTCCTAGCGGGAGGCCCCTCGAGCACAGATACGCAGTATTTT. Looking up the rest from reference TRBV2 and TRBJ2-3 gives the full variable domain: EPEVTQTPSHQVTQMGQEVILRCVPISNHLYFYWYRQILGQKVEFLVSFYNNEISEKSEIFDDQFSVERPDGSNFTLKIRSTKLEDSAMYFCASSLLAGGPSSTDTQYFGPGTRLTVL.

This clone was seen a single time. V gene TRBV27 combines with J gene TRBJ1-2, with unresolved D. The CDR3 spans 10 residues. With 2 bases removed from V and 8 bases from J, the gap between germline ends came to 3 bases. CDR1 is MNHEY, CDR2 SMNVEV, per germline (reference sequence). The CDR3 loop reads CASSLEGYTF. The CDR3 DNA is TGTGCCAGCAGTTTAGAGGGCTACACCTTC.

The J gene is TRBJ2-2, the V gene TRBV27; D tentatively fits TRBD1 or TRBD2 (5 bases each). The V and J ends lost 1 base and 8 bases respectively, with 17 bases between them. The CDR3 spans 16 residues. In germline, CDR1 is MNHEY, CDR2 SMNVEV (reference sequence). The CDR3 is CASSLWAAGWGGELFF. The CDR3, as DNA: TGTGCCAGCAGTTTATGGGCCGCTGGATGGGGGGGGGAGCTGTTTTTT.

The CDR3 here is CASKDLSDYEQYF. The CDR3 coding sequence is TGTGCCAGCAAAGATCTATCAGATTACGAGCAGTACTTC. The chain uses TRBV11-2 and TRBJ2-7, with D uncertain. The V end lost 7 bases, the J end lost 4 bases, and 14 bases lay between the germline ends. In germline, CDR1 is SGHAT, CDR2 FQNNGV. The CDR3 contains 13 residues.

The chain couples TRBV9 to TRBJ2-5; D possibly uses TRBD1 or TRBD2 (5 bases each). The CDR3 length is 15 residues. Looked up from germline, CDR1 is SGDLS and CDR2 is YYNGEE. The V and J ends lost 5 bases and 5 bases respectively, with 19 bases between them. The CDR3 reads CASSGTGNSGETQYF. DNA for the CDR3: TGTGCCAGCAGTGGTACCGGGAACTCAGGGGAGACCCAGTACTTC.

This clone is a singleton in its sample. The CDR3 DNA is TGTGCCAGCAGCGGACAGATCTATGGCTACACCTTC. Translation gives CASSGQIYGYTF. The J gene is TRBJ1-2, the V gene TRBV9; the D gene is possibly TRBD1 (5 bases). V dropped 3 bases and J dropped 4 bases, with 7 bases sitting between them. CDR1 and CDR2 (germline): SGDLS, YYNGEE. The CDR3 runs 12 residues.

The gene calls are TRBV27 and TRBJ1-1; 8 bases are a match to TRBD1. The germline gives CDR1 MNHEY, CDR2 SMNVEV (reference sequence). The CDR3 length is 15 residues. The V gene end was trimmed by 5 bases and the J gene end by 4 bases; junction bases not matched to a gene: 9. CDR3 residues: CASSAYTGGRTEAFF. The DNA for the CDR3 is TGTGCCAGCAGTGCGTATACAGGGGGTCGCACTGAAGCTTTCTTT.